These 9 T cell receptor beta chains came from one sample sequenced in a study of T cell repertoires in cytomegalovirus infection. Antigen specificity for these receptors is unknown. TCRdb reanalysed the reads using MiXCR and keeps one entry per CDR3 protein. The table shows about a million distinct CDR3 sequences, with approximately 30% occurring only once. The sequences come from cultured CD8+ T cells from PBMCs, collected from culture after CMV antigen stimulation. Receptors were obtained from a human donor in good health (CMV status not recorded). Some clones in this sample may be carry-over from other donors' samples.

This clonotype was seen once. V gene TRBV20-1 combines with J gene TRBJ2-1; 9 bases are a match to TRBD1. CDR1 is DFQATT, CDR2 SNEGSKA, per germline (reference sequence). V lost 1 base and J lost 6; bases outside the gene matches: 7. The CDR3 sequence is 15 residues long. In nucleotides, the CDR3 is TGCAGTGCTAGAGTAAGGGACAGGGCATTCAATGAGCAGTTCTTC. It codes for CSARVRDRAFNEQFF.

The chain has TRBV12-3 or TRBV12-4 and TRBJ2-5, with TRBD1 as a possible D gene (5 bases). V shed 2 bases and J shed 5 bases, with 12 bases lying between them. The length of the CDR3 is 14 residues. The CDR3 spells CASSLTSYRETQYF. The CDR3 DNA is TGTGCCAGCAGTTTAACCTCTTACAGGGAGACCCAGTACTTC.

This clonotype was seen only a few times. The V and J genes are TRBV7-9 and TRBJ2-3, with D maybe TRBD2 (6 bases). Germline CDR1 and CDR2: SEHNR and FQNEAQ (reference sequence). This CDR3 is built from 14 residues. V shed 2 bases and J shed 6 bases, with 12 bases lying between them. The DNA for the CDR3 is TGTGCCAGCAGCTTAAGACTAGTGCCGGATACGCAGTATTTT. Its protein is CASSLRLVPDTQYF.

Concerning this clonotype: This could be a read error, since a much larger clone is one nucleotide away. This chain joins TRBV7-6 and TRBJ2-5; no clear D. The germline V gene encodes CDR1 SGHVS and CDR2 FNYEAQ. This CDR3 spans 14 amino acids. The V end was cut by 6 bases, the J end by 4 bases, with 15 bases between. CDR3 nucleotide sequence: TGTGCCAGCAGATCCCGATTAGTTGGAGAGACCCAGTACTTC. Translated: CASRSRLVGETQYF.

This clonotype was recorded at least ten times. The chain carries TRBV2 and TRBJ1-4; TRBD1 might be the D (5 bases). CDR1 and CDR2 (germline): SNHLY, FYNNEI. V was shortened by 2 bases and J by 5 bases, with 9 bases between the two germline ends. This CDR3 is built from 14 residues. The CDR3 reads CASSERRGNEKLFF. As DNA, the CDR3 is TGTGCCAGCAGTGAAAGACGGGGGAATGAAAAACTGTTTTTT. Filled out from reference TRBV2 and TRBJ1-4, the complete variable domain reads EPEVTQTPSHQVTQMGQEVILRCVPISNHLYFYWYRQILGQKVEFLVSFYNNEISEKSEIFDDQFSVERPDGSNFTLKIRSTKLEDSAMYFCASSERRGNEKLFFGSGTQLSVL.

The genes are TRBV12-3 or TRBV12-4 and TRBJ1-2, with TRBD1 matching over 7 bases. Germline trimming cut 6 bases from V and 4 bases from J; bases unmatched to any gene: 17. The CDR3 spans 17 residues. The CDR3 sequence is CASSIVPRTGGTYGYTF. The CDR3 DNA reads as TGTGCCAGCAGCATTGTTCCCCGGACAGGAGGTACCTATGGCTACACCTTC.

This chain connects TRBV20-1 to TRBJ2-5; the match to TRBD2 covers 14 bases. Unmatched junction bases numbered 18, after V lost 5 bases and J lost 1 base. This CDR3 is 20 amino acids long. The germline CDR1 and CDR2 sequences are DFQATT and SNEGSKA (reference sequence). CDR3 loop: CSASRTSGGHYRTPQETQYF. CDR3 sequence (DNA): TGCAGTGCTTCCAGGACTAGCGGGGGGCACTATCGAACCCCCCAAGAGACCCAGTACTTC.

This clonotype was counted between two and nine times. J is TRBJ2-3 and V is TRBV6-2 or TRBV6-3; D gene uncertain. The CDR3 totals 20 residues. Germline V lookup: CDR1 MNHEY, CDR2 SVGEGT. With 0 bases removed from V and 0 bases from J, the gap between germline ends came to 22 bases. The CDR3 is CASSYSIKARERPSTDTQYF. The CDR3 DNA follows: TGTGCCAGCAGTTACTCGATAAAGGCTAGAGAACGCCCTAGCACAGATACGCAGTATTTT.

In DNA, the CDR3 is TGTGCCACCCTGGGAGGGGCAGAGACCCAGTACTTC. Translated: CATLGGAETQYF. V and J are TRBV6-5 and TRBJ2-5; 7 bases are a match to TRBD2. CDR1 MNHEY and CDR2 SVGAGI come from the germline V gene. This CDR3 has 12 amino acids. The V gene end was trimmed by 10 bases and the J gene end by 4 bases; junction bases not matched to a gene: 6.